A selection of T cell receptor beta chains follows, all from one sample in a study of post-analysis software for immune sequencing data. TCRdb passed the PCR reads through MiXCR, listing each CDR3 protein once. The profile covers more than 500,000 distinct CDR3 sequences, with roughly 34% appearing a single time and 6% taken by the ten largest. Specimen: blood. These receptors originate from a girl younger than 18 with multiple sclerosis. Each CDR3 is given without its conserved first and last residue. The order of the fields is clone size, V gene, CDR3 protein. The size field is filled for only some rows; it gives once, few, many or a size class.

- | TRBV29-1 | SAGSGGSTDTQY
- | TRBV20-1 | SAPFLGGTNEQF
- | TRBV4-1 | ASSQERGVQPQH
- | TRBV18 | ASSPPVVSYNEQF
few | TRBV24-1 | ATSDGRGGPISTDTQY
- | TRBV3-1 | ASSNPPGEQY
- | TRBV5-6 | ASSLEGRGRGNQPQH
few | TRBV7-6 | ASSLERNNEQF
- | TRBV7-9 | ASSLSHLPYEQF
few | TRBV5-1 | ASSLDGVDTDTQY
- | TRBV27 | ASRPQTDTQY
- | TRBV7-2 | ASSPSGGHSETQY
- | TRBV2 | ASSLGTSGGREQF
few | TRBV5-1 | ASSTGTFEQF
- | TRBV7-2 | ASSSGLAGAADTQY
- | TRBV20-1 | SASHGSTEAF
- | TRBV20-1 | SALTGRPYEQY
- | TRBV5-1 | ASRFGSGTDTQY
few | TRBV4-1 | ASVALNTGELF
few | TRBV10-3 | AISEQGTDTQY
few | TRBV4-1 | ASKLGQNTGELF
- | TRBV12-3/TRBV12-4 | ASSLGQLSNQPQH
many | TRBV7-2 | ASSLAGGPYEQY
- | TRBV6-5 | ASSYRRGAGEQY
- | TRBV12-3/TRBV12-4 | ASSWDREKLF